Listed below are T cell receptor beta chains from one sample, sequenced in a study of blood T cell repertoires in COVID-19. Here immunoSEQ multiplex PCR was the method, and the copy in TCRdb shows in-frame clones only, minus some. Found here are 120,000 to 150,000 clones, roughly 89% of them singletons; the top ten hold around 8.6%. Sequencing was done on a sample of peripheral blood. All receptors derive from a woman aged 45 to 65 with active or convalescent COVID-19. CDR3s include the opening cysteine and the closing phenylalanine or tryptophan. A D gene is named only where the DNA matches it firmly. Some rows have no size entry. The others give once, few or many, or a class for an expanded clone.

CDR3aa: CASSLRLGGGTDTQYF
CDR3nt: TGTGCCAGCAGCCTAAGATTGGGGGGTGGCACAGATACGCAGTATTTT
j_gene: TRBJ2-3
v_gene: TRBV7-9
d_gene: -
abundance: -

CDR3aa: CASGVPGTAHNEQFF
CDR3nt: TGTGCCAGCGGGGTCCCAGGGACAGCCCACAATGAGCAGTTCTTC
j_gene: TRBJ2-1
v_gene: TRBV28
d_gene: TRBD1
abundance: -

CDR3aa: CASRPTGVNGYTF
CDR3nt: TGTGCCAGCCGCCCGACAGGGGTCAATGGCTACACCTTC
j_gene: TRBJ1-2
v_gene: TRBV11-2
d_gene: TRBD1
abundance: -

CDR3aa: CASSQDLGGKGTEAFF
CDR3nt: TGTGCCAGCAGCCAAGATCTTGGAGGGAAGGGGACTGAAGCTTTCTTT
j_gene: TRBJ1-1
v_gene: TRBV4-2
d_gene: -
abundance: once

CDR3aa: CASSPQDSGGSLAKNIQYF
CDR3nt: TGCGCCAGCAGCCCGCAGGATAGCGGGGGATCCCTAGCCAAAAACATTCAGTACTTC
j_gene: TRBJ2-4
v_gene: TRBV5-1
d_gene: TRBD2
abundance: -

CDR3aa: CASTHDRTGAPIVSGNTIYF
CDR3nt: TGTGCCAGCACCCATGATCGGACAGGAGCCCCAATAGTCTCTGGAAACACCATATATTTT
j_gene: TRBJ1-3
v_gene: TRBV9
d_gene: TRBD1
abundance: -

CDR3aa: CASSLASSRSSYNEQFF
CDR3nt: TGTGCCAGCAGTCTGGCTAGCAGCAGGTCGTCCTACAATGAGCAGTTCTTC
j_gene: TRBJ2-1
v_gene: TRBV6-4
d_gene: -
abundance: -

CDR3aa: CASQGLDNYEQYF
CDR3nt: TGTGCCAGCCAAGGACTAGATAATTACGAGCAGTACTTC
j_gene: TRBJ2-7
v_gene: TRBV2
d_gene: TRBD2
abundance: -

CDR3aa: CASSQGFGTANEKLFF
CDR3nt: TGTGCCAGCAGCCAAGGATTCGGGACAGCTAATGAAAAACTGTTTTTT
j_gene: TRBJ1-4
v_gene: TRBV14
d_gene: TRBD1
abundance: -

CDR3aa: CASSSRDRETEAFF
CDR3nt: TGTGCCAGTAGTAGTAGGGACAGAGAAACTGAAGCTTTCTTT
j_gene: TRBJ1-1
v_gene: TRBV19
d_gene: TRBD1
abundance: -

CDR3aa: CATSRDLAFDGYTF
CDR3nt: TGTGCCACCAGCAGAGATTTAGCCTTCGATGGCTACACCTTC
j_gene: TRBJ1-2
v_gene: TRBV15
d_gene: -
abundance: -

CDR3aa: CASSSRTGYNGYTF
CDR3nt: TGTGCCAGCAGCTCCCGGACAGGGTATAATGGCTACACCTTC
j_gene: TRBJ1-2
v_gene: TRBV7-2
d_gene: TRBD1
abundance: -

CDR3aa: CASSSFREEGAANTGELFF
CDR3nt: TGTGCCAGCAGCTCCTTCAGGGAGGAAGGGGCCGCGAACACCGGGGAGCTGTTTTTT
j_gene: TRBJ2-2
v_gene: TRBV7-8
d_gene: -
abundance: -

CDR3aa: CASSRETSGSSYEQYF
CDR3nt: TGTGCCAGCAGCCGAGAAACTAGCGGGAGCTCCTACGAGCAGTACTTC
j_gene: TRBJ2-7
v_gene: TRBV13
d_gene: TRBD2
abundance: -

CDR3aa: CASSSTGGSSGNTIYF
CDR3nt: TGTGCCAGCAGTTCCACAGGGGGATCCTCTGGAAACACCATATATTTT
j_gene: TRBJ1-3
v_gene: TRBV27
d_gene: TRBD1
abundance: -

CDR3aa: CASSTRQGGDYGYTF
CDR3nt: TGTGCCAGTAGTACCCGACAGGGTGGCGACTATGGCTACACCTTC
j_gene: TRBJ1-2
v_gene: TRBV19
d_gene: TRBD1
abundance: -

CDR3aa: CASSLIPSGDPYEQYF
CDR3nt: TGCGCCAGCAGCTTGATTCCTAGCGGGGACCCCTACGAGCAGTACTTC
j_gene: TRBJ2-7
v_gene: TRBV5-1
d_gene: TRBD2
abundance: -

CDR3aa: CASSLAASGGRTDTQYF
CDR3nt: TGTGCCAGCAGCTTAGCTGCGTCGGGGGGGCGCACAGATACGCAGTATTTT
j_gene: TRBJ2-3
v_gene: TRBV11-2
d_gene: TRBD2
abundance: -

CDR3aa: CASSSNRAPLNYGYTF
CDR3nt: TGTGCCAGCAGTTCCAACAGGGCCCCTCTTAACTATGGCTACACCTTC
j_gene: TRBJ1-2
v_gene: TRBV6-2/TRBV6-3
d_gene: -
abundance: -

CDR3aa: CASSLGTGEGAFF
CDR3nt: TGTGCCAGCAGCTTGGGGACAGGGGAAGGAGCTTTCTTT
j_gene: TRBJ1-1
v_gene: TRBV5-6
d_gene: TRBD1
abundance: -

CDR3aa: CASSPGQGSNRNTEAFF
CDR3nt: TGTGCCAGCAGCCCGGGACAGGGGTCTAACAGGAACACTGAAGCTTTCTTT
j_gene: TRBJ1-1
v_gene: TRBV7-9
d_gene: TRBD1
abundance: -

CDR3aa: CASSLTGGFSGNTIYF
CDR3nt: TGTGCCAGCAGCTTGACAGGGGGCTTTTCTGGAAACACCATATATTTT
j_gene: TRBJ1-3
v_gene: TRBV7-8
d_gene: TRBD1
abundance: -

CDR3aa: CASSLEQGTYNEQFF
CDR3nt: TGTGCCAGCAGCTTAGAACAGGGAACGTACAATGAGCAGTTCTTC
j_gene: TRBJ2-1
v_gene: TRBV7-2
d_gene: -
abundance: -

CDR3aa: CATSREHARGVIRGYTF
CDR3nt: TGTGCCACCAGCAGAGAGCATGCCCGGGGGGTCATCCGAGGCTACACCTTC
j_gene: TRBJ1-2
v_gene: TRBV15
d_gene: -
abundance: -

CDR3aa: CASSPRGWGTGELFF
CDR3nt: TGTGCCAGCAGCCCCCGAGGGTGGGGCACCGGGGAGCTGTTTTTT
j_gene: TRBJ2-2
v_gene: TRBV3-1/TRBV3-2
d_gene: -
abundance: once

CDR3aa: CASSEEDYPGLADTQYF
CDR3nt: TGTGCCAGCAGCGAGGAGGATTATCCGGGACTAGCGGATACGCAGTATTTT
j_gene: TRBJ2-3
v_gene: TRBV9
d_gene: TRBD2
abundance: -

CDR3aa: CASSRSDYGYTF
CDR3nt: TGTGCCAGCAGCCGGTCGGACTATGGCTACACCTTC
j_gene: TRBJ1-2
v_gene: TRBV25-1
d_gene: -
abundance: -

CDR3aa: CASSESGYGGSNQPQHF
CDR3nt: TGTGCCAGCAGTGAATCGGGCTACGGGGGTAGCAATCAGCCCCAGCATTTT
j_gene: TRBJ1-5
v_gene: TRBV6-1
d_gene: -
abundance: -

CDR3aa: CASSLASTGNEQFF
CDR3nt: TGTGCCAGCAGCTTAGCCTCCACAGGGAATGAGCAGTTCTTC
j_gene: TRBJ2-1
v_gene: TRBV7-6
d_gene: -
abundance: once

CDR3aa: CATSRDGGNYGYTF
CDR3nt: TGTGCCACCAGCAGAGATGGGGGGAATTATGGCTACACCTTC
j_gene: TRBJ1-2
v_gene: TRBV15
d_gene: -
abundance: few

CDR3aa: CASSPRASRGEKLFF
CDR3nt: TGTGCCAGCAGCCCTCGGGCCTCCCGGGGTGAAAAACTGTTTTTT
j_gene: TRBJ1-4
v_gene: TRBV7-2
d_gene: -
abundance: once

CDR3aa: CSVSRDSVAFF
CDR3nt: TGCAGCGTTTCCAGGGATTCGGTAGCTTTCTTT
j_gene: TRBJ1-1
v_gene: TRBV29-1
d_gene: -
abundance: -

CDR3aa: CASNQGGTEAFF
CDR3nt: TGCGCCAGCAACCAAGGAGGGACTGAAGCTTTCTTT
j_gene: TRBJ1-1
v_gene: TRBV4-1
d_gene: -
abundance: -

CDR3aa: CASSPNTGGNQPQHF
CDR3nt: TGCGCCAGCAGCCCCAACACAGGGGGCAATCAGCCCCAGCATTTT
j_gene: TRBJ1-5
v_gene: TRBV5-1
d_gene: TRBD1
abundance: -

CDR3aa: CASSLTRTGYEQYF
CDR3nt: TGTGCCAGCAGCCTCACCCGGACAGGCTACGAGCAGTACTTC
j_gene: TRBJ2-7
v_gene: TRBV14
d_gene: TRBD1
abundance: -

CDR3aa: CATQAGLNEKLFF
CDR3nt: TGTGCCACCCAGGCCGGACTGAATGAAAAACTGTTTTTT
j_gene: TRBJ1-4
v_gene: TRBV19
d_gene: -
abundance: -

CDR3aa: CASSLPVETSGGGSRREQFF
CDR3nt: TGTGCCAGCAGCTTACCGGTCGAGACTAGCGGGGGCGGTTCTCGTAGGGAGCAGTTCTTC
j_gene: TRBJ2-1
v_gene: TRBV5-5
d_gene: TRBD2
abundance: -

CDR3aa: CSVEGRRTEAFF
CDR3nt: TGCAGCGTTGAAGGGAGGCGGACTGAAGCTTTCTTT
j_gene: TRBJ1-1
v_gene: TRBV29-1
d_gene: -
abundance: -

CDR3aa: CASSPSQGDFNEKLFF
CDR3nt: TGTGCCAGCAGTCCGTCGCAGGGGGACTTTAATGAAAAACTGTTTTTT
j_gene: TRBJ1-4
v_gene: TRBV27
d_gene: TRBD1
abundance: -

CDR3aa: CASSRGDRGNQPQHF
CDR3nt: TGTGCCAGCAGCCGGGGGGACAGGGGAAATCAGCCCCAGCATTTT
j_gene: TRBJ1-5
v_gene: TRBV7-6
d_gene: TRBD1
abundance: -

CDR3aa: CASSGFRTGRDTEAFF
CDR3nt: TGTGCCAGCAGTGGATTCCGGACAGGGAGGGACACTGAAGCTTTCTTT
j_gene: TRBJ1-1
v_gene: TRBV2
d_gene: TRBD1
abundance: -

CDR3aa: CASSLGQTTDTQYF
CDR3nt: TGCGCCAGCAGCTTGGGACAGACCACAGATACGCAGTATTTT
j_gene: TRBJ2-3
v_gene: TRBV5-1
d_gene: -
abundance: -

CDR3aa: CASSSEMTSGSYEQYF
CDR3nt: TGCGCCAGCAGCTCCGAAATGACAAGCGGGTCCTACGAGCAGTACTTC
j_gene: TRBJ2-7
v_gene: TRBV4-3
d_gene: -
abundance: -

CDR3aa: CASSQGQNYGYTF
CDR3nt: TGTGCCAGCAGCCAAGGACAGAACTATGGCTACACCTTC
j_gene: TRBJ1-2
v_gene: TRBV3-1/TRBV3-2
d_gene: -
abundance: -

CDR3aa: CARSFWTENEKLFF
CDR3nt: TGTGCCAGAAGCTTCTGGACAGAGAATGAAAAACTGTTTTTT
j_gene: TRBJ1-4
v_gene: TRBV5-3
d_gene: -
abundance: -

CDR3aa: CAISKGLAGGNTGELFF
CDR3nt: TGTGCCATCAGTAAGGGACTAGCGGGGGGTAACACCGGGGAGCTGTTTTTT
j_gene: TRBJ2-2
v_gene: TRBV10-3
d_gene: TRBD2
abundance: -

CDR3aa: CASSPRQGAAYTEAFF
CDR3nt: TGTGCCAGCAGCCCCAGACAGGGGGCGGCGTACACTGAAGCTTTCTTT
j_gene: TRBJ1-1
v_gene: TRBV7-9
d_gene: TRBD1
abundance: -

CDR3aa: CASSLFQWTGNSPLHF
CDR3nt: TGTGCCAGCAGCTTGTTTCAGTGGACAGGGAACTCACCCCTCCACTTT
j_gene: TRBJ1-6
v_gene: TRBV5-5
d_gene: TRBD1
abundance: -

CDR3aa: CASSSRRGKGYTF
CDR3nt: TGTGCCAGCAGTAGCCGTAGGGGTAAGGGCTACACCTTC
j_gene: TRBJ1-2
v_gene: TRBV12-3/TRBV12-4
d_gene: -
abundance: -

CDR3aa: CASSRDRGYEQYF
CDR3nt: TGTGCCAGCAGTCGGGACAGGGGATACGAGCAGTACTTC
j_gene: TRBJ2-7
v_gene: TRBV27
d_gene: TRBD1
abundance: -

CDR3aa: CASSQVSSNQPQHF
CDR3nt: TGTGCCAGCAGTCAGGTGAGTAGCAATCAGCCCCAGCATTTT
j_gene: TRBJ1-5
v_gene: TRBV27
d_gene: -
abundance: -

CDR3aa: CASSAAGGYEQYF
CDR3nt: TGTGCCAGTAGTGCGGCAGGGGGCTACGAGCAGTACTTC
j_gene: TRBJ2-7
v_gene: TRBV19
d_gene: TRBD1
abundance: -

CDR3aa: CASSLIQGTTEAFF
CDR3nt: TGTGCCAGCAGTCTGATACAGGGGACCACTGAAGCTTTCTTT
j_gene: TRBJ1-1
v_gene: TRBV28
d_gene: TRBD1
abundance: -

CDR3aa: CASSPGTGEQPQHF
CDR3nt: TGTGCCAGCAGTCCCGGGACAGGGGAACAGCCCCAGCATTTT
j_gene: TRBJ1-5
v_gene: TRBV28
d_gene: TRBD1
abundance: -

CDR3aa: CASSFPTAQETQYF
CDR3nt: TGCGCCAGCAGCTTCCCGACAGCACAAGAGACCCAGTACTTC
j_gene: TRBJ2-5
v_gene: TRBV5-1
d_gene: -
abundance: -